This entry concerns a single T cell receptor (beta chain). The target of this receptor is not known. Base qualities are not recorded, but no much larger clone differs from it by a single base. This sample was taken from a study of PD-1 blockade in classical Hodgkin lymphoma (dated by TCRdb to the early 2020s). Background for the entire study: Nivolumab dosing was 3 mg/kg intravenously every 2 weeks, continuing until either disease progression or unacceptable toxicity. A peripheral blood immune signature of response to PD-1 blockade in classical Hodgkin lymphoma was defined using TCR beta sequencing and CyTOF. What the authors observed across the whole study: Patients starting nivolumab less than 1 year after ASCT had lower diversity and were excluded from later analyses to avoid confounding by immune reconstitution. Baseline TCR diversity was reported to be lower in newly diagnosed patients than in healthy donors and to be lower still in relapsed/refractory patients. Trial patients achieving complete response had baseline diversity similar to newly diagnosed patients, whereas partial responders and progressors had significantly lower diversity. The study was restricted to a single clinical trial cohort, and the causes of repertoire differences, possibly disease activity or prior therapy, were left undefined. CD4+ but not CD8+ TCR diversity rose significantly by C4D1 (p=0.0027 vs p=0.16), most apparent in complete responders (p=0.02).

Interpreted using the paper, the time point label stands for: cycle 2 day 1 (C2D1) of nivolumab. All trial patients had relapsed after autologous stem cell transplantation, with cohorts A, B and C differing in prior brentuximab vedotin exposure. The trial cohort comprised more than 55 patients with relapsed/refractory classical Hodgkin lymphoma whose best overall responses were complete response, partial response or progressive disease. In the multi-cohort phase II CheckMate 205 trial, trial patients received single-agent nivolumab. An independent review committee assessed best overall response by applying the 2007 International Working Group response criteria. PBMCs from the trial were collected at three points: immediately before nivolumab initiation (C1D1), and during therapy at cycle 2 day 1 and cycle 4 day 1. Peripheral blood was collected in 8 mL Vacutainer Cell Preparation Tubes, from which PBMCs were isolated by centrifugation and then cryopreserved.

Genomic DNA was isolated using the Qiagen DNeasy kit from unsorted PBMCs as well as from negatively selected CD4+ and CD8+ fractions. TCR beta CDR3 regions were subjected to amplification by immunoSEQ multiplex PCR with primers that anneal to V and J segments. Amplification bias was minimized using a synthetic immune receptor repertoire, and residual bias was removed computationally after sequencing. The published analysis was carried out like this. Custom Python scripts were used to quantify repertoire diversity as the Shannon entropy index. Unsorted, CD4+ and CD8+ repertoires were analyzed separately, except in combined analyses where CD4+ and CD8+ sequences were merged in silico. Clonal expansion was defined as a frequency increase of at least 2-fold after treatment compared with C1D1, and clones undetected at baseline were assigned a pseudocount of 0.5. Clones with 0 or 1 copy at C1D1 were defined as singleton clones, while clones with 2 or more copies were defined as non-singleton clones. Clones expanded in unsorted samples were assigned a CD4+, CD8+ or unknown annotation through matching of protein sequences in sorted samples from the same patient. Wilcoxon tests were applied to paired samples to test diversity changes from C1D1 to C4D1. The table comes from immuneACCESS by way of TCRdb, which keeps in-frame sequences with V and J called. Part of the clones is missing from these tables; in studies checked, under half for an unresolved V gene and the rest for unknown reasons. V and J calls and clone size are copied from that table; D and trimming were computed from the DNA. For this sample there are 45,000 to 65,000 clones; just under 75% appear just once. The top ten clones comprise about 16% of the sample.

Germline trimming amounts to 3 bases on V and 7 bases on J, with 11 as the count of junction bases outside the gene matches. From its cysteine to its phenylalanine, the CDR3 spans 15 amino acids. Only the CDR3 DNA is retained, 45 bases long and in frame from the first base. The germline V gene sets CDR1 to KGHSH and CDR2 to LQKENI. This clonotype was obtained from a human donor with classical Hodgkin lymphoma. Sequenced material: peripheral blood mononuclear cells (PBMCs), taken before the second cycle of nivolumab. The chain was built from TRBV18 and TRBJ1-2, with 7 junctional bases fitting TRBD1. Here the CDR3 is given as CASSPDRTNKGGYTF. The base sequence is TGTGCCAGCTCACCGGACAGGACTAATAAGGGTGGCTACACCTTC.